This paragraph reports one T cell receptor (beta chain). Its antigen specificity is not known. There are no base qualities to consult, and no much larger clone falls within one base. TCRbeta CDR3 regions were amplified from genomic DNA by means of the immunoSEQ Assay, a bias-controlled multiplex PCR. The original methods were these. Nucleated cell counts per sample were estimated from amplification of reference gene primers within the assay. To quantify the absolute abundance of each unique TCRbeta CDR3 rearrangement, sequence reads were collapsed and filtered. For each sample, productive Simpson clonality was calculated by taking the square root of Simpson's diversity index across productive rearrangements. Entries here come from immuneACCESS through TCRdb and include only in-frame sequences with V and J called. Some clones fail to appear in such tables; in the studies checked, an unresolved V gene covers under half of the shortfall, and the cause of the remainder is unknown. V and J calls and clone size are given by that table; D and trimming were obtained from the DNA. In all, the sample holds 200,000 to 300,000 clones, and 80% to 90% of those were seen once. The ten largest clones represent approximately 4% of the sample.

Collaborating institutions collected whole blood in K2EDTA tubes following their own protocols. For TCRbeta analysis, collaborator samples were shipped as frozen whole blood, as isolated PBMCs, or as DNA extracted from either sample type. These data belong to a study of blood T cell repertoires in COVID-19 (dated by TCRdb to about 2020). About the full investigation: Samples covering the acute and convalescent phases of COVID-19 were provided by collaborators in the United States, Italy and Spain. Deeply sampled blood TCRbeta repertoires from subjects exposed to, actively infected with, or recovered from COVID-19 were included in the dataset. A de-identified subject ID, COVID-19 status, age in years and sex were almost always included in the sample metadata. The samples were drawn from the first 160 participants of the ongoing ImmuneRACE study and from under 1,500 subjects provided by 6 global collaborators. The repertoires were released in a freely available public database meant as a resource for research on the immune response to SARS-CoV-2. The prospective study material was composed of cDNA or gDNA derived from T cells, B-cell-depleted T cells, or PBMCs. Where available, HLA class I and class II types were taken from metadata supplied by the sample provider and were not determined by assay-based typing.

The junction shows trimming of 4 bases on V and 1 base on J, plus 11 bases between the germline ends. Taken from cysteine to phenylalanine, the CDR3 has 15 residues. Only the CDR3 DNA stays, 45 bases, in frame from base 1. The germline V gene provides CDR1 SGHRS and CDR2 YFSETQ. Here is what the overall study found, with its caveats: The amount of clinical and demographic metadata varied by source and participant and was provided uncurated.

The chain couples TRBV5-1 to TRBJ2-2, and perhaps TRBD1 as D gene, on 5 matching bases. The TCR sequence derives from a woman in her thirties or forties with acute or convalescent COVID-19. The sample comprised peripheral blood. The DNA reads TGCGCCAGCAGCCTAGAAACAGGGAACACCGGGGAGCTGTTTTTT. This yields the protein CASSLETGNTGELFF. The variable domain in full, with residues beyond the CDR3 obtained from the reference TRBV5-1 and TRBJ2-2 genes, is KAGVTQTPRYLIKTRGQQVTLSCSPISGHRSVSWYQQTPGQGLQFLFEYFSETQRNKGNFPGRFSGRQFSNSRSEMNVSTLELGDSALYLCASSLETGNTGELFFGEGSRLTVL.